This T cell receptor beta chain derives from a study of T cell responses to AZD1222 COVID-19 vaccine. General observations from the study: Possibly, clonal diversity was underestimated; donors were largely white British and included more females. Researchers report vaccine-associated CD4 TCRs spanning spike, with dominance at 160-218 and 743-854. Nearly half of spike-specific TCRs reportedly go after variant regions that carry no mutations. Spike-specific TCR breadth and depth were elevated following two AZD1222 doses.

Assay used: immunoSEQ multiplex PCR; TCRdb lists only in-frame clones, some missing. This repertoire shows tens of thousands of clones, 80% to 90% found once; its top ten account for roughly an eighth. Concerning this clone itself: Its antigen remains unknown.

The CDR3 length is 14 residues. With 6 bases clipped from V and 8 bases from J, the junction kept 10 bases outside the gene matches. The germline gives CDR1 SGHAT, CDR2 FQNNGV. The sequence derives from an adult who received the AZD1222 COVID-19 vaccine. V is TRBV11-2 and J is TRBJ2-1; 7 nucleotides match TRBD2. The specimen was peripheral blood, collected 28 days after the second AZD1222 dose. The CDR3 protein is CASSRDYQAYEQFF. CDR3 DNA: TGTGCCAGCAGTCGGGACTACCAGGCCTATGAGCAGTTCTTC.